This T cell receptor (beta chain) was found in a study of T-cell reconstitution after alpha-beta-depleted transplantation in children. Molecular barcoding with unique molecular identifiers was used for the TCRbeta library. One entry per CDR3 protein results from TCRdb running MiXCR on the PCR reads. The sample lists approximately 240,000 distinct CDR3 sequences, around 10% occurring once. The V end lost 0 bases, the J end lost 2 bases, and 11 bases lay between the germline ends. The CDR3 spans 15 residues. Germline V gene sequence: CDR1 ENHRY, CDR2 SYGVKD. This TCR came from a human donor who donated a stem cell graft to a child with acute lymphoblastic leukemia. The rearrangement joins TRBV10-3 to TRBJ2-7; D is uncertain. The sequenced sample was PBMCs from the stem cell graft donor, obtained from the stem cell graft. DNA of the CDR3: TGTGCCATCAGTGAGTCCTCGGGCGGTACCTACGAGCAGTACTTC. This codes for CAISESSGGTYEQYF.